The 5 T cell receptor beta chains given below trace back to one sample, sequenced in a study of Ad26.COV2.S vaccination and SARS-CoV-2 variants. Treatment reported: roughly 18 received Ad26.COV2.S at low or high dose, single or two shots; several received placebo; per-sample allocation not given. After the first vaccine or placebo injection, samples were drawn on day 63. Clones were read by immunoSEQ multiplex PCR, and TCRdb kept only the in-frame ones, dropping some. The profile covers a few hundred thousand clones, with roughly four fifths appearing a single time and 7% to 9.5% taken by the ten largest. This specimen consisted of peripheral blood, obtained in a trial of Ad26.COV2.S vaccine versus placebo. The receptor set was obtained from a person between 18 and 65 years old who received the Ad26.COV2.S COVID-19 vaccine or a placebo.

Concerning this clone: Other DNA sequences of this sample code for an identical CDR3. The DNA of the CDR3 is TGTGCCAGCAGCCCCCAGGGGGCGAGAACTGAAGCTTTCTTT. This gives the protein CASSPQGARTEAFF. The J gene is TRBJ1-1, the V gene TRBV7-9; TRBD1 aligns across 8 bases. This CDR3 region has 14 residues. V was clipped by 5 bases and J by 5 bases; unmatched bases: 7. Germline values: CDR1 SEHNR, CDR2 FQNEAQ (reference sequence).

This sequence joins TRBV7-2 and TRBJ1-1; 8 bases align to TRBD1. J gave up 5 bases and V 2 bases, and 4 bases lay outside the gene matches. The CDR3 contains 14 residues. In germline, CDR1 is SGHTA, CDR2 FQGNSA. CDR3 nucleotides: TGTGCCAGCAGCTTATTGACAGGGGAGACTGAAGCTTTCTTT. Translation: CASSLLTGETEAFF.

This rearrangement joins TRBV19 to TRBJ2-3, with 9 bases matching TRBD2. This CDR3 has 15 amino acids. Trimming took 3 bases from V and 4 from J; bases not matched to a gene: 5. Per the germline V gene, CDR1 is LNHDA and CDR2 is SQIVND (reference sequence). CDR3: CASSIMLAGSDTQYF. Here the CDR3 DNA reads TGTGCCAGTAGTATCATGCTAGCGGGATCAGATACGCAGTATTTT.

The chain has TRBV27 and TRBJ1-1, with TRBD1 matching 8 bases. V shed 6 bases, J shed 5 bases, and the junction held 8 bases outside the gene matches. The CDR3 consists of 14 residues. The V gene's germline CDR1 is MNHEY and CDR2 SMNVEV (reference sequence). The DNA of the CDR3 is TGTGCCAGCAGAATCAGGGGGCCGAGGACTGAAGCTTTCTTT. This encodes CASRIRGPRTEAFF.

The chain combines TRBV30 with TRBJ2-7, with 10 bases that match TRBD1. After removal of 3 bases from V and 2 bases from J, the junction contained 7 bases not matched to a gene. This CDR3 has 15 amino acids. Looked up from germline, CDR1 is GTSNPN and CDR2 is SVGIG (reference sequence). The DNA for the CDR3 is TGTGCCTGGAGGCTTATGGGACAGGGGACCTACGAGCAGTACTTC. It yields the protein CAWRLMGQGTYEQYF.